This TCR beta chain was recovered during a study of OX40 agonist ivuxolimab in advanced cancers. Whole-study context: Previous treatment with anti-PD-1, anti-PD-L1 or anti-CTLA-4 therapy was allowed; 40% had received some. Study-level findings and limits: Among T cells, CD8+ cells averaged more expanded clones than CD4+ cells. By week 6 at 0.1 to 3.0 mg/kg, blood CD4+ and CD8+ T cells had expanded clonally.

Of note for this clone: Its antigen is undetermined.

TCRdb's copy holds only in-frame clones and misses some; the assay was immunoSEQ multiplex PCR. The table has roughly 72,000 clones, approximately 81% seen once. Peripheral blood came from all dose cohorts at three timepoints. Per germline, CDR1 SGHDN and CDR2 FVKESK. The ends lost 5 bases at V and 0 bases at J; junction bases unmatched: 9. The CDR3 totals 19 residues. The chain joins TRBV14 to TRBJ2-3, with 15 nucleotides matching TRBD2. Here the sequenced sample was CD4+ or CD8+ T cells sorted from blood, taken in a trial of the OX40 agonist ivuxolimab. The source is an adult with an advanced solid tumor such as melanoma, head and neck, liver or kidney cancer. CDR3 nucleotide sequence: TGTGCCAGCAGCAAGGGACTAGCGGGAGGTTCCAGGAGCACAGATACGCAGTATTTT. This sequence encodes CASSKGLAGGSRSTDTQYF.